The present T cell receptor beta chain was sequenced within a study of human T cells and chemical hapten exposure. This clonotype was seen a few times. Germline CDR1 reads DFQATT; CDR2 reads SNEGSKA (reference sequence). The V end lost 5 bases, the J end lost 2 bases, and 13 bases lay between the germline ends. There are 13 residues in the CDR3. TCRdb analysed the RACE reads with MiXCR anew, one entry per CDR3 protein. This repertoire shows fewer than 500,000 distinct CDR3 sequences, approximately 5.1% found once; its top ten account for approximately 2.5%. The sample's time point: patch test 1, 2 weeks after DPC sensitization. Indicated treatment: therapeutic diphenylcyclopropenone sensitization with weekly scalp DPC.

The chain uses TRBV20-1 and TRBJ2-7; weak D call: TRBD2 (6 bases). The specimen was whole blood, collected in connection with sensitization to the hapten diphenylcyclopropenone (DPC). The source is a woman aged 45-65 years with alopecia areata. Some clones in this sample may be carry-over from other donors' samples. CDR3 in amino acids: CSASGTLTYEQYF. Written as DNA, the CDR3 is TGCAGTGCTTCCGGGACTCTCACCTACGAGCAGTACTTC.